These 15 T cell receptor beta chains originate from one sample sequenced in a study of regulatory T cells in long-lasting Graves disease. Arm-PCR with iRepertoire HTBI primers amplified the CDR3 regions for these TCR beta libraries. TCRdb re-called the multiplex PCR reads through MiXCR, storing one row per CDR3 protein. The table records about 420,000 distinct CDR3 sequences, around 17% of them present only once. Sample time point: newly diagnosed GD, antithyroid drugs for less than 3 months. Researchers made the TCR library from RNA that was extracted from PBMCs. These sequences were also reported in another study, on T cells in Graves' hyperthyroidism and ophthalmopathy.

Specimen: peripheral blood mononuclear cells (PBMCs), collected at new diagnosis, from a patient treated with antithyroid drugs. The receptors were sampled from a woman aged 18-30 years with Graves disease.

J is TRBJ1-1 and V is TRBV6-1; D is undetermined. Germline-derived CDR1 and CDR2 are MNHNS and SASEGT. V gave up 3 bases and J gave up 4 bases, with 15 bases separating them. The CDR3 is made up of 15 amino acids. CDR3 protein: CASSEHGTLATEAFF. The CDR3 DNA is TGTGCCAGCAGTGAGCATGGAACACTGGCCACTGAAGCTTTCTTT.

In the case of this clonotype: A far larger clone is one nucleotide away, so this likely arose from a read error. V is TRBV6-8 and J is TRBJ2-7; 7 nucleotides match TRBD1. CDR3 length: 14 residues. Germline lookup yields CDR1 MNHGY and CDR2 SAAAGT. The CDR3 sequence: CTSSIGTEAYEQYF. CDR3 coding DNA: TGTACCAGCAGCATCGGGACAGAGGCTTACGAGCAGTACTTC.

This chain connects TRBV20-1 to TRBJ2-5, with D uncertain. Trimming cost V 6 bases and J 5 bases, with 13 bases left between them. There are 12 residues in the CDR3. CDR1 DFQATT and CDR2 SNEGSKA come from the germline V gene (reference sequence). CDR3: CSAQRRVETQYF. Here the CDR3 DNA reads TGCAGTGCGCAGAGACGAGTCGAGACCCAGTACTTC.

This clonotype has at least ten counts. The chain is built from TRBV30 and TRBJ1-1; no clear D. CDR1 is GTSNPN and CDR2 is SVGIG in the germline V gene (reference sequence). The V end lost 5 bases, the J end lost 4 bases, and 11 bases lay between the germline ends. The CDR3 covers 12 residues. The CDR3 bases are TGTGCCTGGGGACGAGGGTTCACTGAAGCTTTCTTT. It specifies CAWGRGFTEAFF. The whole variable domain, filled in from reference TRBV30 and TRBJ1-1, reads SQTIHQWPATLVQPVGSPLSLECTVEGTSNPNLYWYRQAAGRGLQLLFYSVGIGQISSEVPQNLSASRPQDRQFILSSKKLLLSDSGFYLCAWGRGFTEAFFGQGTRLTVV.

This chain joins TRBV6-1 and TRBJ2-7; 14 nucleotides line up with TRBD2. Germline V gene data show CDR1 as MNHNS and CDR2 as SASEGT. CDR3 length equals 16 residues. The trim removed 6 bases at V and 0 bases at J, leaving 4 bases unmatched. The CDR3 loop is CASRGLAGGPSYEQYF. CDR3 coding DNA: TGTGCCAGCAGAGGACTAGCGGGAGGCCCCTCCTACGAGCAGTACTTC.

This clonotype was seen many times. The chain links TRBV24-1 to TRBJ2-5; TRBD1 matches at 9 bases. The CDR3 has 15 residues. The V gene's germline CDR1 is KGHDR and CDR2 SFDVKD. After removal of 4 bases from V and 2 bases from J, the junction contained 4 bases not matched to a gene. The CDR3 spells CATSEWGQGQETQYF. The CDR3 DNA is TGTGCCACCAGTGAATGGGGACAGGGACAAGAGACCCAGTACTTC.

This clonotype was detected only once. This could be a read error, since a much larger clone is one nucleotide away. The CDR3 reads CAVSEFGYEQYF. CDR3 nucleotides: TGTGCCGTCAGTGAGTTTGGGTACGAGCAGTACTTC. The genes are TRBV10-3 and TRBJ2-5; D is uncertain. Judging by the DNA end, TRBJ2-7 fits better; the J call may be wrong. CDR1 is ENHRY and CDR2 is SYGVKD in the germline V gene. The CDR3 runs to 12 residues.

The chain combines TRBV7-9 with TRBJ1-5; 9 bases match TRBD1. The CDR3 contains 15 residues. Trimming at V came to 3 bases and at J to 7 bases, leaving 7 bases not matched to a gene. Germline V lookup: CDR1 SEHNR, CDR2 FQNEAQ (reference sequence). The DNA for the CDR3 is TGTGCCAGCAGCTTCGGGTCGACAGGGGGACAGCCCCAGCATTTT. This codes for CASSFGSTGGQPQHF.

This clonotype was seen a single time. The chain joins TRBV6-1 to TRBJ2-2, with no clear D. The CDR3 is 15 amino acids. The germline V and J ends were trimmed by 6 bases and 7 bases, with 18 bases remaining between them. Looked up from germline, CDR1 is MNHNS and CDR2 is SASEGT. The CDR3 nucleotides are TGTGCCAGCAGCGTAGCTCCTAATAGACGCGGGGAGCTGTTTTTT. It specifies CASSVAPNRRGELFF.

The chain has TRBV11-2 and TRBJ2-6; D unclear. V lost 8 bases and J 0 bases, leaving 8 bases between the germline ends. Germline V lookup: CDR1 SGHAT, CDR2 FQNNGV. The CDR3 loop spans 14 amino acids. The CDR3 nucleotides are TGTGCCAGCTGGGATTACTCTGGGGCCAACGTCCTGACTTTC. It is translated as CASWDYSGANVLTF.

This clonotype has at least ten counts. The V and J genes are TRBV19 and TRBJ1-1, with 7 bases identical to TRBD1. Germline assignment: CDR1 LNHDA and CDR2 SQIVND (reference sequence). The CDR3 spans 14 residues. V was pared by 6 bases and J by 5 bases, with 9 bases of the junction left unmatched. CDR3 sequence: CASRSTGTGTEAFF. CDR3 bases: TGTGCCAGTAGATCGACAGGGACGGGGACTGAAGCTTTCTTT.

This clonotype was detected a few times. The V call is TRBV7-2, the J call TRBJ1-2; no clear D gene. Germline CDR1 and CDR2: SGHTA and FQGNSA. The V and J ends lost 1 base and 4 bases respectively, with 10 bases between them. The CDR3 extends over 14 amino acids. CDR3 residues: CASSLERLGYGYTF. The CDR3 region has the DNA TGTGCCAGCAGCTTAGAGAGACTGGGCTATGGCTACACCTTC.

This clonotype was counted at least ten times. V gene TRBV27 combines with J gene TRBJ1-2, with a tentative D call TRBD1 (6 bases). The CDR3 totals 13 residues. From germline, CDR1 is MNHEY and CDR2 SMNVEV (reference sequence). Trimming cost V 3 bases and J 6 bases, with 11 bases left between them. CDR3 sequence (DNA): TGTGCCAGCAGTTTCGACAGGAGGAATGGCTACACCTTC. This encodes CASSFDRRNGYTF.

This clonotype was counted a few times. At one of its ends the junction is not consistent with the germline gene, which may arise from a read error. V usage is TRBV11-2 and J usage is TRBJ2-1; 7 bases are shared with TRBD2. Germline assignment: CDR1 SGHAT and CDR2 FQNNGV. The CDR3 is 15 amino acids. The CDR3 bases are TGTGCCAGCAACTTAGGGGCTAGCGGAAACAATGAGCAGTTCTTC. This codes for CASNLGASGNNEQFF.

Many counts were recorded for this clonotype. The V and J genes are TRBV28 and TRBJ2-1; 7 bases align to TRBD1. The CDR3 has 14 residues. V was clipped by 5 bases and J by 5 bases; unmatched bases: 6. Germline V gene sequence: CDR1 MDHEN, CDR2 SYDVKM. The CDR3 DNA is TGTGCCAGCAGTCCAGCCGACAGGGACAATGAGCAGTTCTTC. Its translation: CASSPADRDNEQFF.